The following is a T cell receptor (beta chain) sequence with its context. What it binds is unknown. TCR sequencing used cDNA made by reverse transcription of extracted RNA. The table came from immunoSEQ multiplex PCR; TCRdb's copy has only in-frame clones and leaves some out. The profile shows 150,000 to 250,000 clones, 58% of them singletons. Documented treatment: oral pan-JAK inhibitor, 5-10 mg twice daily. These data originate in a study of CD8+ T cells in alopecia areata. Study in general: The drug, oral tofacitinib, was given to treated patients at 5 to 10 mg twice daily. Treated patients' severity was scored by percentage of affected scalp area.

General study findings and limits: The study found tofacitinib significantly decreased scalp clonality and expanded CD8+ clones among the top 100.

The CDR3 has 17 residues. The V gene end was trimmed by 3 bases and the J gene end by 1 base; junction bases not matched to a gene: 8. In germline, CDR1 is SGHTA, CDR2 FQGNSA. The chain combines TRBV7-2 with TRBJ1-5; TRBD1 matches at 8 bases. The source of this sequence is a human donor with alopecia areata. The material sequenced was CD4+ T cells sorted from blood, taken at week 24, from a patient treated with tofacitinib. The CDR3 loop reads CASSLTFDRGSNQPQHF. For the CDR3, the DNA is TGTGCCAGCAGCTTGACCTTCGACAGGGGAAGCAATCAGCCCCAGCATTTT.